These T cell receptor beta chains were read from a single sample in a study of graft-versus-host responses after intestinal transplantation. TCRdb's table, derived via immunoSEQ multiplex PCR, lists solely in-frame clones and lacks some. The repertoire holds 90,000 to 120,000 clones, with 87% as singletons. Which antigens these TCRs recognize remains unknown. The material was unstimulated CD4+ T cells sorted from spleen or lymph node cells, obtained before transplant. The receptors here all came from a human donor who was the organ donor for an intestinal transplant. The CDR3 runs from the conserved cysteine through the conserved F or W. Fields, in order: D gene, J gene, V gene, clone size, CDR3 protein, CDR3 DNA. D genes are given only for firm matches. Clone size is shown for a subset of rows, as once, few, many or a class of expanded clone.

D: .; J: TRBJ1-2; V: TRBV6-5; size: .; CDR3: CASSRYTTGDYGYTF; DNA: TGTGCCAGCAGTCGATACACGACAGGCGACTATGGCTACACCTTC
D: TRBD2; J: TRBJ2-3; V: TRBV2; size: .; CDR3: CASGGGGTDTQYF; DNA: TGTGCCAGCGGCGGGGGAGGCACAGATACGCAGTATTTT
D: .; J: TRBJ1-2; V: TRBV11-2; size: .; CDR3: CASSLGLTGNYGYTF; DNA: TGTGCCAGCAGCTTAGGTCTGACAGGCAACTATGGCTACACCTTC
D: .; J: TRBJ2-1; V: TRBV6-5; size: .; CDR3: CASSTPYNEQFF; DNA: TGTGCCAGCAGTACCCCATACAATGAGCAGTTCTTC
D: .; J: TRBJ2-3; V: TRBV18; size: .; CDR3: CASSPSVIGGDTQYF; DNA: TGTGCCAGCTCACCATCGGTAATCGGCGGAGATACGCAGTATTTT
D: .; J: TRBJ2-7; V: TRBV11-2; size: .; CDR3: CASSLVPQRGEVQYF; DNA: TGTGCCAGCAGCTTAGTGCCCCAAAGGGGAGAGGTGCAGTACTTC
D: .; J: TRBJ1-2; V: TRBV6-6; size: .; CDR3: CASRKGGDYGYTF; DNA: TGTGCCAGCAGAAAGGGAGGGGACTATGGCTACACCTTC
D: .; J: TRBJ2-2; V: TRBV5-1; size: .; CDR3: CASTPRTNTGELFF; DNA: TGCGCCAGCACCCCCAGGACGAACACCGGGGAGCTGTTTTTT
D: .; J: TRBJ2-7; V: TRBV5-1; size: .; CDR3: CASSAVGRGRQSYEQYF; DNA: TGCGCCAGCAGCGCCGTAGGCCGGGGGAGACAATCCTACGAGCAGTACTTC
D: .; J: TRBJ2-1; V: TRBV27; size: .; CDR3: CASSRTLDRSQFF; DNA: TGTGCCAGCAGCCGTACCTTAGACAGGTCGCAGTTCTTC
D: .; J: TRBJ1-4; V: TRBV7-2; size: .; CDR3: CASSSLTDTSEKLFF; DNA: TGTGCCAGCAGCTCCCTGACCGATACCTCTGAAAAACTGTTTTTT
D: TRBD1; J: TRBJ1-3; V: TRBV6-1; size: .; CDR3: CASSEGNRGTGNTIYF; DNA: TGTGCCAGCAGTGAAGGGAACAGGGGGACTGGAAACACCATATATTTT
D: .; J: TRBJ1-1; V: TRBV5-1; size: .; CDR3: CASSLGRGLTEAFF; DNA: TGCGCCAGCAGCCTAGGGCGGGGGCTGACTGAAGCTTTCTTT
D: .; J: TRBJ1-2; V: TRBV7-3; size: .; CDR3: CASSLDGYGYTF; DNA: TGTGCCAGCAGCTTAGACGGGTATGGCTACACCTTC
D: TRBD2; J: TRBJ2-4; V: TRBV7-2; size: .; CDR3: CASSLAKTSGSNIQYF; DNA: TGTGCCAGCAGCTTAGCGAAGACTAGCGGGAGTAACATTCAGTACTTC
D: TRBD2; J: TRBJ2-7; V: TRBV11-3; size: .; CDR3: CASSLGHGGGEQYF; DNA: TGTGCCAGCAGCTTAGGTCATGGCGGGGGGGAGCAGTACTTC
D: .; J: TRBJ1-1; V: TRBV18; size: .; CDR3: CASSPRSYTGSWNTEAFF; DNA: TGTGCCAGCTCACCACGAAGTTATACAGGGAGTTGGAACACTGAAGCTTTCTTT
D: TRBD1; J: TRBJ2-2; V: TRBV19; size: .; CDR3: CASGRQGNTGELFF; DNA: TGTGCCAGTGGGCGACAGGGAAACACCGGGGAGCTGTTTTTT
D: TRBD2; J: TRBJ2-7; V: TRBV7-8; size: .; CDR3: CASSRLSGKLRDEQYF; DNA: TGTGCCAGCAGCCGACTCAGCGGGAAACTTCGTGATGAGCAGTACTTC
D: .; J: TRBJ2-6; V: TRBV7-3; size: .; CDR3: CASSSRTGSGANVLTF; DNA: TGTGCCAGCAGCTCCCGAACAGGTTCCGGGGCCAACGTCCTGACTTTC
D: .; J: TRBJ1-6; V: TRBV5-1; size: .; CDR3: CASSLSRLPRDHNSPLHF; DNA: TGCGCCAGCAGCTTGTCTCGCTTGCCCAGGGACCATAATTCACCCCTCCACTTT
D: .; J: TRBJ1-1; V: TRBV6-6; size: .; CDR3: CASTRLPLNTEAFF; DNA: TGTGCCAGCACCCGGTTACCCTTGAACACTGAAGCTTTCTTT
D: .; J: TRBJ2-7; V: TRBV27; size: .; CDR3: CASGPRTPQYF; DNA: TGTGCCAGCGGCCCCAGGACTCCGCAGTACTTC
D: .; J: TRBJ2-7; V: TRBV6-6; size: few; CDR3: CASSSARGGEQYF; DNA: TGTGCCAGCAGTTCGGCCAGGGGCGGCGAGCAGTACTTC
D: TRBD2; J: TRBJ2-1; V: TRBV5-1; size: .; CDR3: CASSFEGGLSGEQFF; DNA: TGCGCCAGCAGCTTCGAGGGAGGGTTGTCGGGTGAGCAGTTCTTC
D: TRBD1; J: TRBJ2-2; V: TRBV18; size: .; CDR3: CASSSGQGNTGELFF; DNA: TGTGCCAGCTCATCAGGACAGGGAAACACCGGGGAGCTGTTTTTT
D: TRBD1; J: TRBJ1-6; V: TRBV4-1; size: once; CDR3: CASSYERGRFSPLHF; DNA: TGCGCCAGCAGCTATGAGAGGGGGCGGTTTTCACCCCTCCACTTT
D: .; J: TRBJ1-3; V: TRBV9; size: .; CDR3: CASSVVDFGNTIYF; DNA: TGTGCCAGCAGCGTAGTGGATTTTGGAAACACCATATATTTT
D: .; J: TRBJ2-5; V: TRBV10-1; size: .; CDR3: CASSEGGPGWQETQYF; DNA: TGCGCCAGCAGTGAAGGGGGGCCTGGGTGGCAAGAGACCCAGTACTTC
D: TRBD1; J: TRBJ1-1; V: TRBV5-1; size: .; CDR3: CASSLVPGTEGTEAFF; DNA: TGCGCCAGCAGCTTGGTCCCCGGGACAGAAGGGACTGAAGCTTTCTTT
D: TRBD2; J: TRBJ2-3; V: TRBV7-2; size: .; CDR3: CASSLVAGGRSTQYF; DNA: TGTGCCAGCAGCTTAGTGGCGGGAGGGAGAAGTACGCAGTATTTT
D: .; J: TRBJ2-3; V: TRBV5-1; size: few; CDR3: CASSLGGTDTQYF; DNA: TGCGCCAGCAGCTTGGGGGGCACAGATACGCAGTATTTT
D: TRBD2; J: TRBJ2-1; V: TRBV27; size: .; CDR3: CASSLDRLAGGLNEQFF; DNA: TGTGCCAGCAGTCTAGATCGACTAGCGGGGGGACTTAATGAGCAGTTCTTC
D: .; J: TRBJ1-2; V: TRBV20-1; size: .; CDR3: CSARSPADYTF; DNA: TGCAGTGCTAGATCTCCGGCAGACTACACCTTC
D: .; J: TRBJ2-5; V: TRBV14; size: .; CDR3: CASSLGLQETQYF; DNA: TGTGCCAGCAGCCTCGGACTCCAAGAGACCCAGTACTTC
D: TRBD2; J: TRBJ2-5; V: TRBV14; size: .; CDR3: CASSRLTSGGLGTQYF; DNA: TGTGCCAGCAGCCGTTTGACTAGCGGGGGACTAGGGACCCAGTACTTC
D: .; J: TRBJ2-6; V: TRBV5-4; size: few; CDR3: CASSLARSGANVLTF; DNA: TGTGCCAGCAGCTTGGCCCGGTCAGGGGCCAACGTCCTGACTTTC
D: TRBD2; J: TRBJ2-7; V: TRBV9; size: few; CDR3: CASSVGGTSAGEQYF; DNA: TGTGCCAGCAGCGTAGGGGGGACTAGCGCGGGCGAGCAGTACTTC
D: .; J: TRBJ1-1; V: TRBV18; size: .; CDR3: CASSPRSGHGPNTEAFF; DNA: TGTGCCAGCTCACCACGGTCTGGTCACGGGCCGAACACTGAAGCTTTCTTT
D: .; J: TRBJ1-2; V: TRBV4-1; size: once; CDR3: CASSLEGLRGYTF; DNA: TGCGCCAGCAGCCTAGAGGGGCTCCGGGGCTACACCTTC
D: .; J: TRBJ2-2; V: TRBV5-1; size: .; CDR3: CASSFRGQGGELFF; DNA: TGCGCCAGCAGCTTCAGGGGTCAGGGCGGGGAGCTGTTTTTT
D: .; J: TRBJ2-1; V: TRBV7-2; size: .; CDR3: CASTTGIVPQFF; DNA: TGTGCCAGCACCACCGGTATCGTCCCGCAGTTCTTC
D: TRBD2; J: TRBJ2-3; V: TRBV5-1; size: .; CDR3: CASSLGLAGGPVGGFTDTQYF; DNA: TGCGCCAGCAGCTTGGGACTAGCGGGAGGGCCCGTAGGTGGTTTCACAGATACGCAGTATTTT
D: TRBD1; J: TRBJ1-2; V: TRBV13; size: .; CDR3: CASSETGRDYGYTF; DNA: TGTGCCAGCAGCGAGACAGGGAGGGACTATGGCTACACCTTC
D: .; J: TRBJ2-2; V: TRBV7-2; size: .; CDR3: CASSEGHSNTGELFF; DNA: TGTGCCAGCAGCGAGGGACACTCGAACACCGGGGAGCTGTTTTTT
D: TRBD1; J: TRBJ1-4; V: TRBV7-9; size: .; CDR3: CASSLGQARKLFF; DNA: TGTGCCAGCAGCTTGGGACAGGCGAGAAAACTGTTTTTT
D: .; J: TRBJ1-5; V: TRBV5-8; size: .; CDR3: CASSFDRFSPQHF; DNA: TGTGCCAGCAGCTTTGACAGGTTTTCGCCCCAGCATTTT
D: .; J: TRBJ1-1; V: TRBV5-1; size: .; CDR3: CASSPAQGRTRRAAFF; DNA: TGCGCCAGCAGCCCTGCTCAGGGGCGCACGCGAAGGGCAGCTTTCTTT
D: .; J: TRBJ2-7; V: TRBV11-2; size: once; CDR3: CASSRDYEQYF; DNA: TGTGCCAGCAGCCGGGACTACGAGCAGTACTTC
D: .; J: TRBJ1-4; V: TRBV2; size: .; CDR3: CASSEALGLDEKLFF; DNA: TGTGCCAGCAGTGAAGCCCTGGGACTTGATGAAAAACTGTTTTTT
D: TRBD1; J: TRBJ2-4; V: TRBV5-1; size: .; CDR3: CASSLLGQGRNIQYF; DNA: TGCGCCAGCAGCTTGTTAGGACAGGGGAGAAACATTCAGTACTTC
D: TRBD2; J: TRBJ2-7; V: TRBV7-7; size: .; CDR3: CASSSGTSASYEQYF; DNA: TGTGCTAGCAGCTCCGGGACTAGCGCTTCCTACGAGCAGTACTTC
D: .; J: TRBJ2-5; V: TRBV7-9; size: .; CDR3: CASSAPHFRETQYF; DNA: TGTGCCAGCAGCGCACCCCACTTTAGGGAGACCCAGTACTTC
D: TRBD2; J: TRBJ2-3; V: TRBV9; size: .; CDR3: CASSRGVREGGDTQYF; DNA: TGTGCCAGCAGCCGGGGTGTGCGGGAGGGGGGAGATACGCAGTATTTT
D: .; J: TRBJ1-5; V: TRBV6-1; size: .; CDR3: CASSVVSNQPQHF; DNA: TGTGCCAGCAGTGTCGTAAGCAATCAGCCCCAGCATTTT
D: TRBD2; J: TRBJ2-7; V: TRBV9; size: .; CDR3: CASSATGTSVFFHEQYF; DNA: TGTGCCAGCAGCGCGACCGGGACTAGCGTTTTTTTCCACGAGCAGTACTTC
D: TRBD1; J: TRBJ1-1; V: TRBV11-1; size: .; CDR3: CASSPGGQGARTEAFF; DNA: TGTGCCAGCAGCCCGGGGGGACAGGGGGCGAGAACTGAAGCTTTCTTT